This T cell receptor beta chain was retrieved from a study of T cell responses to AZD1222 COVID-19 vaccine. Looked up from germline, CDR1 is MGHDK and CDR2 is SYGVNS. V dropped 3 bases and J dropped 5 bases, with 13 bases sitting between them. CDR3 length: 14 residues. Concerning this clone: Antigen unknown. Other DNA sequences in this specimen translate into the identical CDR3.

The method was immunoSEQ multiplex PCR; TCRdb's version includes in-frame clones alone and lacks a portion of them. The sample has 100,000 to 150,000 clones, under 95% seen once; the top ten hold approximately 5.9%. General study findings and limits: It was only five to seven AZD1222 recipients who were seropositive at baseline. Close to half of spike-specific TCRs reportedly recognize unmutated variant regions. It should be noted that donors were predominantly white British and more often female, and clonal diversity was possibly underestimated. Repertoires were collected only later (after the peak T cell response had occurred).

The specimen comprised peripheral blood, sampled on day 0 of AZD1222 vaccination. The chain carries TRBV25-1 and TRBJ1-1, with a tentative D call TRBD1 (5 bases). The receptor's source is an adult in good health. The CDR3 bases are TGTGCCAGCAGTGAGGGAGGGGCGGGGACTGAAGCTTTCTTT. Residues: CASSEGGAGTEAFF.